Sequencing of this T cell receptor beta chain was carried out in a study of T cells after yellow fever vaccination. V dropped 0 bases and J dropped 3; count of bases not matched to a gene: 2. Looked up from germline, CDR1 is SGHRS and CDR2 is YFSETQ. The CDR3 is 15 residues long. TCRdb ran MiXCR on the 5' RACE reads and lists one entry per CDR3 protein. The sample shows a few hundred thousand distinct CDR3 sequences, roughly 4.3% of them seen only once. The table lists this clonotype with a few counts. This receptor was taken from a man between 18 and 29 years old who received the YFV17D yellow fever vaccine. The chain links TRBV5-1 to TRBJ2-7, with 11 bases fitting TRBD1. Material: PBMCs, obtained 5 days after the yellow fever booster vaccination. CDR3: CASSLGTGGGYEQYF. Written as DNA, the CDR3 is TGCGCCAGCAGCTTGGGGACAGGGGGCGGCTACGAGCAGTACTTC.